This entry lists 20 T cell receptor beta chains sequenced from one sample in a study of response to subunit inactivated influenza vaccine. TCRdb reprocessed the RT-PCR reads via MiXCR and lists one record per CDR3 protein. This table has 550,000 to 600,000 distinct CDR3 sequences, about 10% appearing once. Here the sequenced sample was PBMCs from blood, taken on the day of vaccination. The receptors were sampled from a man over 45 who received an inactivated influenza vaccine.

A few counts support this clonotype. J is TRBJ2-1 and V is TRBV4-3; 10 bases agree with TRBD2. This CDR3 has 16 residues. The germline CDR1 and CDR2 sequences are LGHNA and YSLEER. The V and J ends lost 4 bases and 7 bases, in that order; junction bases with no gene match: 10. DNA for the CDR3: TGCGCCAGCAGCCGAGAGATAGCGGGAGGTGGGAATGAGCAGTTCTTC. Translating gives CASSREIAGGGNEQFF.

This clonotype was found a few times. The chain couples TRBV9 to TRBJ2-7, with D possibly being TRBD1 (6 bases). The germline CDR1 and CDR2 sequences are SGDLS and YYNGEE. V was cut by 6 bases and J by 4 bases, with 20 bases left in between. CDR3 length equals 15 residues. CDR3 residues: CASKSRGRGGYEQYF. As DNA, the CDR3 is TGTGCCAGCAAGTCCCGGGGCAGGGGTGGGTACGAGCAGTACTTC.

The chain uses TRBV5-6 and TRBJ2-2, with 8 bases aligning to TRBD1. V lost 0 bases and J lost 3; bases outside the gene matches: 1. Germline values: CDR1 SGHDT, CDR2 YYEEEE. This CDR3 is 15 amino acids long. The CDR3 spells CASSLADRDTGELFF. The CDR3 bases are TGTGCCAGCAGCTTGGCGGACAGGGACACCGGGGAGCTGTTTTTT.

About this clonotype: This may come from a read error, since a much larger clone is one base off. V usage is TRBV18 and J usage is TRBJ2-1; no firm D call. The CDR3 runs 13 residues. Trimming pared 7 bases from V and 0 bases from J, leaving 7 bases between. Germline CDR1 is KGHSH and CDR2 is LQKENI. This chain's CDR3 is CASCRSSYNEQFF. The DNA for the CDR3 is TGTGCCAGCTGCCGGAGCTCCTACAATGAGCAGTTCTTC.

This clonotype has only a few counts. V and J are TRBV6-2 or TRBV6-3 and TRBJ1-1; TRBD1 matches 9 bases. Looked up from germline, CDR1 is MNHEY and CDR2 is SVGEGT. With 1 base clipped from V and 6 bases from J, the junction kept 18 bases outside the gene matches. The CDR3 contains 19 residues. CDR3 DNA sequence: TGTGCCAGCAGTTACTATTACCCCCCCCGCCGGGACAGGGTACCTGAAGCTTTCTTT. It specifies CASSYYYPPRRDRVPEAFF.

The CDR3 DNA is TGTGCCACCCGGGACAGGGCCTACGAGCAGTACTTC. It encodes CATRDRAYEQYF. V is TRBV2 and J is TRBJ2-7, with 9 bases identical to TRBD1. This CDR3 spans 12 amino acids. With V trimmed by 10 bases and J by 2 bases, 3 bases remained unmatched. The germline gives CDR1 SNHLY, CDR2 FYNNEI.

This clonotype was observed a handful of times. The chain combines TRBV5-1 with TRBJ2-3; 7 bases fit TRBD1. The CDR3 covers 14 residues. J gave up 0 bases and V 4 bases, and 2 bases lay outside the gene matches. Germline CDR1 and CDR2: SGHRS and YFSETQ. In DNA form, the CDR3 reads TGCGCCAGCAGCGGACAGGTTAGCACAGATACGCAGTATTTT. It encodes CASSGQVSTDTQYF. The full variable domain, in which reference TRBV5-1 and TRBJ2-3 provide the parts outside the CDR3, is KAGVTQTPRYLIKTRGQQVTLSCSPISGHRSVSWYQQTPGQGLQFLFEYFSETQRNKGNFPGRFSGRQFSNSRSEMNVSTLELGDSALYLCASSGQVSTDTQYFGPGTRLTVL.

This clonotype was picked up many times. The V call is TRBV12-3 or TRBV12-4, the J call TRBJ1-4; TRBD1 might be the D (6 bases). With 5 bases removed from V and 6 bases from J, the gap between germline ends came to 16 bases. The CDR3 runs to 15 residues. The DNA of the CDR3 is TGTGCCAGCAGTAGCCGGGGGCTGGGGGATGAAAAACTGTTTTTT. Translation: CASSSRGLGDEKLFF.

This clonotype was seen only a few times. This chain uses TRBV5-1 with TRBJ1-1; D call uncertain. The CDR3 runs to 13 residues. Germline assignment: CDR1 SGHRS and CDR2 YFSETQ. The V gene lost 4 bases and the J gene lost 2 bases, with 9 bases spanning the gap. In nucleotides, the CDR3 is TGCGCCAGCAGCGTCCCGGGCAACACTGAAGCTTTCTTT. Its translation is CASSVPGNTEAFF.

The chain recombines TRBV2 with TRBJ2-3, with 7 bases fitting TRBD1. In germline, CDR1 is SNHLY, CDR2 FYNNEI. J was trimmed by 3 bases and V by 9 bases; bases with no gene match: 6. This CDR3 is 13 amino acids long. The CDR3 DNA is TGTGCCAGTACCGGGACAGTTACAGATACGCAGTATTTT. Translation gives CASTGTVTDTQYF.

This clonotype appeared many times. The gene calls are TRBV15 and TRBJ1-5; no reliable D call. Germline V gene data show CDR1 as LNHNV and CDR2 as YYDKDF (reference sequence). The length of the CDR3 is 13 residues. Between the trimmed V and J ends, which lost 0 bases and 7 bases, there was a span of 7 bases. The CDR3 coding sequence is TGTGCCACCAGCAGAGATGGAACCCAGCCCCAGCATTTT. It translates to CATSRDGTQPQHF.

The chain uses TRBV15 and TRBJ2-2; 8 bases align to TRBD2. Trimming removed 1 base from V and 1 base from J; junction bases left unmatched: 2. The germline gives CDR1 LNHNV, CDR2 YYDKDF (reference sequence). The CDR3 length is 16 residues. The CDR3 loop reads CATSRVTSGNTGELFF. DNA of the CDR3: TGTGCCACCAGCAGAGTTACTAGCGGGAACACCGGGGAGCTGTTTTTT.

The chain recombines TRBV10-3 with TRBJ2-7; 10 bases line up with TRBD2. This CDR3 is built from 14 residues. CDR1 ENHRY and CDR2 SYGVKD come from the germline V gene. J gave up 5 bases and V 7 bases, and 8 bases lay outside the gene matches. CDR3 DNA: TGTGCCATCAAGGTAGCGGGAGGCCGCAACGAGCAGTACTTC. Protein sequence: CAIKVAGGRNEQYF.

This clonotype was detected many times. CDR3 DNA sequence: TGTGCCAGCACCCCCGGGGTGGACAGGGTCGAGCAGTACTTC. Its protein product is CASTPGVDRVEQYF. The rearrangement links TRBV7-2 to TRBJ2-7; 8 positions match TRBD1. This CDR3 is built from 14 residues. Looked up from germline, CDR1 is SGHTA and CDR2 is FQGNSA. V shed 7 bases, J shed 6 bases, and the junction held 11 bases outside the gene matches.

The sample holds a few counts of this clonotype. The chain carries TRBV20-1 and TRBJ2-7, with a possible D match to TRBD2 (5 bases). The CDR3 loop spans 12 amino acids. Germline lookup yields CDR1 DFQATT and CDR2 SNEGSKA (reference sequence). The ends were cut back, 2 bases at V and 7 bases at J, with 12 bases in the middle. In DNA form, the CDR3 reads TGCAGTGCTAGACGGGGATTAAGAGAGCAGTACTTC. It codes for CSARRGLREQYF.

V usage is TRBV7-2 and J usage is TRBJ2-3, with unresolved D. CDR1 is SGHTA and CDR2 is FQGNSA in the germline V gene. Trimming pared 5 bases from V and 2 bases from J, leaving 17 bases between. This CDR3 has 16 residues. The CDR3 nucleotides read TGTGCCAGCAGCGACCTTGGTGTCAGATCCACAGATACGCAGTATTTT. Its translation: CASSDLGVRSTDTQYF.

This clonotype has just a few counts. The CDR3 sequence is CASSPLVGTTEAKNIQYF. In DNA form, the CDR3 reads TGTGCCAGCAGCCCCCTAGTCGGGACAACCGAAGCCAAAAACATTCAGTACTTC. The rearrangement links TRBV25-1 to TRBJ2-4; D may be TRBD1 (6 bases). Between the trimmed V and J ends, which lost 6 bases and 0 bases, there was a span of 21 bases. From germline, CDR1 is MGHDK and CDR2 SYGVNS. This CDR3 has 18 amino acids.

The chain is built from TRBV20-1 and TRBJ1-5, with unresolved D. Trimming removed 3 bases at V and 0 bases at J, with 9 bases between. Per germline, CDR1 DFQATT and CDR2 SNEGSKA (reference sequence). The CDR3 is made up of 14 amino acids. CDR3 region: CSASPGNSNQPQHF. CDR3 coding DNA: TGCAGTGCTAGTCCAGGCAATAGCAATCAGCCCCAGCATTTT.

This clonotype was counted a few times. The V call is TRBV29-1, the J call TRBJ2-7; TRBD1 or TRBD2 may be the D gene (5 bases each). V was clipped by 4 bases and J by 5 bases, with 12 bases between them. This CDR3 comprises 12 residues. Germline V gene lookup returns CDR1 SQVTM and CDR2 ANQGSEA. In DNA form, the CDR3 reads TGCAGCGTTGGTCGGGGCCCCAACGAGCAGTACTTC. Translating gives CSVGRGPNEQYF.

The chain joins TRBV7-9 to TRBJ2-3; 10 nucleotides align to TRBD2. The germline CDR1 and CDR2 sequences are SEHNR and FQNEAQ (reference sequence). This CDR3 contains 16 residues. Trimming cost V 4 bases and J 2 bases; bases outside gene matches: 6. The CDR3 sequence: CASSSYSGGSTDTQYF. For the CDR3, the DNA is TGTGCCAGCAGCTCCTATAGCGGGGGGTCCACAGATACGCAGTATTTT. Filled out from reference TRBV7-9 and TRBJ2-3, the complete variable domain reads DTGVSQNPRHKITKRGQNVTFRCDPISEHNRLYWYRQTLGQGPEFLTYFQNEAQLEKSRLLSDRFSAERPKGSFSTLEIQRTEQGDSAMYLCASSSYSGGSTDTQYFGPGTRLTVL.